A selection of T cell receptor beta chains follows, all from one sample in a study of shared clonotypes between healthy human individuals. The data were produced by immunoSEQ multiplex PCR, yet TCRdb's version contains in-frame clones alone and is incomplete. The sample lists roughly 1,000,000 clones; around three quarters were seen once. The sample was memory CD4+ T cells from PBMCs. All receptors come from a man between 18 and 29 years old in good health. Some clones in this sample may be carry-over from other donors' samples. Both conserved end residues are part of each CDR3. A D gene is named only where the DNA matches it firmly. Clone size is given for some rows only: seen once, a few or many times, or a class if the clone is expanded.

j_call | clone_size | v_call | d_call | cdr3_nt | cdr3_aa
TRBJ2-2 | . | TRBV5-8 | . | TGTGCCAGCAGCCCGTCGGGGGTTAGGAGGTCCGGGGAGCTGTTTTTT | CASSPSGVRRSGELFF
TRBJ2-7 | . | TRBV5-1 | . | TGCGCCAGCAGGACAGCCCTAATAACCTACGAGCAGTACTTC | CASRTALITYEQYF
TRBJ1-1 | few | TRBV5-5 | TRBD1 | TGTGCCAGCAGCTCATTAGACGGGACAGGGTACACTGAAGCTTTCTTT | CASSSLDGTGYTEAFF
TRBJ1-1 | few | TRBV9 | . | TGTGCCAGCGGCCCGATTGGCATGAACACTGAAGCTTTCTTT | CASGPIGMNTEAFF
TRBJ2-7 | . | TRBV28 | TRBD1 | TGTGCCAGTATAAACCGGGACAGCCAAAAGCAGTACTTC | CASINRDSQKQYF
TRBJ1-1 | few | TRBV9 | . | TGTGCCAGCAGCGTACACAGGGAGAACACTGAAGCTTTCTTT | CASSVHRENTEAFF
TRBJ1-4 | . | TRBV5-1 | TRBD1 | TGCGCCAGCAGCCCGAGGACAGGGGGCCTAACTAATGAAAAACTGTTTTTT | CASSPRTGGLTNEKLFF
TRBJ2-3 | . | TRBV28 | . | TGTGCCAGCAGGGCGAGGGAGGCGCAGTATTTT | CASRAREAQYF
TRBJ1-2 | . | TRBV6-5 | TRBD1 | TGTGCCAGCAGTACTAAGACAGGGGCGGGCTATGGCTACACCTTC | CASSTKTGAGYGYTF
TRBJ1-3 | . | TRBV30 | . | TGTGCCTGGAGTTATGGGTCTGGAAACACCATATATTTT | CAWSYGSGNTIYF
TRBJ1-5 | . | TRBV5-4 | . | TGTGCCAGCAGCTTGGGAGGGGAGCCTCAGCCCCAGCATTTT | CASSLGGEPQPQHF
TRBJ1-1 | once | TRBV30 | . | TGTGCCTGGAGTGGCTCCAGGGTGGACGGGGGTTATGCTTTCTTT | CAWSGSRVDGGYAFF
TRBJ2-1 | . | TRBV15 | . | TGTGCCACCAGCCTTTCGGGCGGGGTGATGGAAGAGCAGTTCTTC | CATSLSGGVMEEQFF
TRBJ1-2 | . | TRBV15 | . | TGTGCCACCAGCAGAGTGAGGGCTGGATATGGCTACACCTTC | CATSRVRAGYGYTF
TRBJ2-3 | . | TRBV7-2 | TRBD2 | TGTGCCAGCAGCTCTAGCGGCTCTGGCACAGATACGCAGTATTTT | CASSSSGSGTDTQYF
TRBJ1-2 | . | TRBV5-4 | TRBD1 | TGTGCCAGCAGCGGACAGGGGAACTATGGCTACACCTTC | CASSGQGNYGYTF
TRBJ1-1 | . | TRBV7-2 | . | TGTGCCAGCAGCTCCGAGGCGAACACTGAAGCTTTCTTT | CASSSEANTEAFF
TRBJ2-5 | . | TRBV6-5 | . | TGTGCCAGCAGTTATGACCGCTCAAAGGGGGGGACCCAGTACTTC | CASSYDRSKGGTQYF
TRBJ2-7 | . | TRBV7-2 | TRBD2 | TGTGCCAGCAGCCTAAGCGGGAGGGGGTCCTACGAGCAGTACTTC | CASSLSGRGSYEQYF
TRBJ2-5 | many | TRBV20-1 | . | TGCAGTGCTAGTTCAGAGACCCAGTACTTC | CSASSETQYF
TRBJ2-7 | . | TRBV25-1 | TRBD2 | TGTGCCAGCGCAAGGAGGGAGGGCCCCTACGAGCAGTACTTC | CASARREGPYEQYF
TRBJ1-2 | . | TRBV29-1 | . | TGCAGCGTTGAAGAAGACACGGGTGGCTACACCTTC | CSVEEDTGGYTF
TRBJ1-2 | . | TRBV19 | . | TGTGCCAGTAGTTGGGGCGTCTATGGCTACACCTTC | CASSWGVYGYTF
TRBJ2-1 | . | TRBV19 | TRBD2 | TGTGCCAGTAGTACCCTAGCGGGAGGGACCTACAATGAGCAGTTCTTC | CASSTLAGGTYNEQFF
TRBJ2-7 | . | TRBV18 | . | TGTGCCAGCTCTTCCAGCCCTCCGGGGGCCTACGAGCAGTACTTC | CASSSSPPGAYEQYF
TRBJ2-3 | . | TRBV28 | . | TGTGCCAGCAGTTATGGGGGTCCAGATACGCAGTATTTT | CASSYGGPDTQYF
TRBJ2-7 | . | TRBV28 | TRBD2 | TGTGCCAGCACCCCCCTGGCGGGAGGGCCTTACGAGCAGTACTTC | CASTPLAGGPYEQYF
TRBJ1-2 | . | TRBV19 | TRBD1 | TGTGCCAGTAGTATCCAAGGACAGGGGAGTGGCTACACCTTC | CASSIQGQGSGYTF
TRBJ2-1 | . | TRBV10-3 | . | TGTGCCATCAGTGGGGACGTGGGGCGGGTCGCCGGTAATGAGCAGTTCTTC | CAISGDVGRVAGNEQFF
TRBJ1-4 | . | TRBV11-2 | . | TGTGCCAGCAGCTTAGGGCAGATTCATGAAAAACTGTTTTTT | CASSLGQIHEKLFF
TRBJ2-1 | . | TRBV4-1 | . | TGCGCCAGCAGCCAAATCAATAGGCGCGGGCAGTTCTTC | CASSQINRRGQFF
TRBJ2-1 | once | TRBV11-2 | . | TGTGCCAGCAGCTACGGGGGCGGGAGTACTTACAATGAGCAGTTCTTC | CASSYGGGSTYNEQFF
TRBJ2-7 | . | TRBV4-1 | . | TGCGCCAGCAGCCAAAGTATACAGGGTATCTACGAGCAGTACTTC | CASSQSIQGIYEQYF
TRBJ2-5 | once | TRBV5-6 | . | TGTGCCAGCAGCTTGACAGGGCGGGAGACCCAGTACTTC | CASSLTGRETQYF
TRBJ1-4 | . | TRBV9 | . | TGTGCCAGCAGCGGCTCCCCAGGGTTACCCAATGAAAAACTGTTTTTT | CASSGSPGLPNEKLFF
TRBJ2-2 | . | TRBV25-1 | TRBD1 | TGTGCCAGCAGTGTCCGACAGGGTAACACCGGGGAGCTGTTTTTT | CASSVRQGNTGELFF
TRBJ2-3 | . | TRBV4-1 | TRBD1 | TGCGCCAGCAGGCTGGGACAGGGGACAGATACGCAGTATTTT | CASRLGQGTDTQYF
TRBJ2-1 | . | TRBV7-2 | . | TGTGCCAGCAGCTTGGCCCGGGACTTATACAAAGAGCAGTTCTTC | CASSLARDLYKEQFF
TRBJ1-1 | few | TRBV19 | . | TGTGCCAGTAGTATCGCTACAGTGAACACTGAAGCTTTCTTT | CASSIATVNTEAFF
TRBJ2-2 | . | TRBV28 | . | TGTGCCAGCAGTACAGCGGGCCGGGCCTTGGGGGGCGGGGAGCTGTTTTTT | CASSTAGRALGGGELFF
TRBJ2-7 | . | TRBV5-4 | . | TGTGCCAGCAGCTTGGGTGCAGGGGCCCCCTACGAGCAGTACTTC | CASSLGAGAPYEQYF
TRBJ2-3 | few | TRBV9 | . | TGTGCCAGCAGCCGCGTGGGTCGAGGCACAGATACGCAGTATTTT | CASSRVGRGTDTQYF
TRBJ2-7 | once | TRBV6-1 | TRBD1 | TGTGCCAGCAGTGCTAGGGACAGGGCAACGGACGAGCAGTACTTC | CASSARDRATDEQYF
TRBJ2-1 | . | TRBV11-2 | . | TGTGCCAGCAGCCCCCTCCAGTACTCCGAGCAGTTCTTC | CASSPLQYSEQFF
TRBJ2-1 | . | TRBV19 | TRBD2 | TGTGCCAGTAGTATGGCCAGCGGGGCCCCCTATGAGCAGTTCTTC | CASSMASGAPYEQFF
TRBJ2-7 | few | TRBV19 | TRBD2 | TGTGCCAGTAAAGGTACTAGCGTGAGTTCCCCAGGGCTCTACGAGCAGTACTTC | CASKGTSVSSPGLYEQYF
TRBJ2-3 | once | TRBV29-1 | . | TGCAGCGTTCTGGGGGGGGCAGAAACAGATACGCAGTATTTT | CSVLGGAETDTQYF
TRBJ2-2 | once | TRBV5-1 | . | TGCGCCAGCAGCCATCCGGGGGCCTGGGGCTCGAACACCGGGGAGCTGTTTTTT | CASSHPGAWGSNTGELFF
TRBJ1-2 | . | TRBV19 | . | TGTGCCAGTAGTTTCCGGGGGGCCTATGGCTACACCTTC | CASSFRGAYGYTF
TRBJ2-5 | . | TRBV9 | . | TGTGCCAGCAGCGTAGCTACGCAGGCAGGCTCGGAGACCCAGTACTTC | CASSVATQAGSETQYF
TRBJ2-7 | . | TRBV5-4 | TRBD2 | TGTGCCAGCAGCACCGGGACTAGCGGGAGCGCTCCCTACGAGCAGTACTTC | CASSTGTSGSAPYEQYF
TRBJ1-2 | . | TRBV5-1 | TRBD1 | TGCGCCAGCAGTTATGGGACAGGAGAGCCGTATGGCTACACCTTC | CASSYGTGEPYGYTF
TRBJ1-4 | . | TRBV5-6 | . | TGTGCCAGCAGCTTGATTATCGAGACAGCCGATGAAAAACTGTTTTTT | CASSLIIETADEKLFF
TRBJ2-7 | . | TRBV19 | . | TGTGCCAGTAGTATGGGCGGTAGCTCCTACGAGCAGTACTTC | CASSMGGSSYEQYF
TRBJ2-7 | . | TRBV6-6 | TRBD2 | TGTGCCAGCAGCCCCTCTGGCGGGAGCTACGAGCAGTACTTC | CASSPSGGSYEQYF
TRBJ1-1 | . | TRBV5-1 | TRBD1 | TGCGCCAGCAGCTGGGGACAGGGGGCTGAAGCTTTCTTT | CASSWGQGAEAFF
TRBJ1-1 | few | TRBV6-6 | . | TGTGCCAGCAGACCTACCGGGCTGGAGGGGACTGAAGCTTTCTTT | CASRPTGLEGTEAFF
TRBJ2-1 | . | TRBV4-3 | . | TGCGCCAGCAGCCAAGGGGATTACAATGAGCAGTTCTTC | CASSQGDYNEQFF